This T cell receptor (beta chain) was captured in a study of OX40 agonist ivuxolimab in advanced cancers. Study background: Prior checkpoint blockade (anti-PD-1, anti-PD-L1 or anti-CTLA-4) was permitted; under 50% had it.

Autoimmune disease history or systemic immunosuppression led to patient exclusion. Note on this clone: Its matching antigen is unknown.

Study observations and caveats: Among T cells, CD8+ cells averaged more expanded clones than CD4+ cells. Antigens targeted by the expanded peripheral T cells were not determined.

Sequencing was performed with immunoSEQ multiplex PCR; in TCRdb, only in-frame clones are kept and a portion is missing. The sample has 70,000 to 100,000 clones, under 90% seen once; the top ten hold roughly 1.1%. CDR1 and CDR2 from the germline V gene are MNHGY and SVAAGI. CDR3 length: 19 amino acids. The V and J ends lost 6 bases and 0 bases, in that order; junction bases with no gene match: 16. The clonotype comes from an adult with an advanced solid tumor such as melanoma, head and neck, liver or kidney cancer. The V and J genes are TRBV6-9 and TRBJ2-3; 9 nucleotides agree with TRBD2. The sample consisted of CD4+ or CD8+ T cells sorted from blood, taken in a trial of the OX40 agonist ivuxolimab. CDR3 sequence (DNA): TGTGCCAGCAGGCAGGACTGGGTAGCGGGGGAACCTAGCACAGATACGCAGTATTTT. It codes for CASRQDWVAGEPSTDTQYF.